This TCR beta chain was identified during a study of T cell responses to AZD1222 COVID-19 vaccine. Study-wide findings and caveats: Most donors were white British and more were female, and clonal diversity was possibly underestimated. Among AZD1222 vaccinees, only 5 or 6 were seropositive at baseline. Of spike-specific TCRs, nearly half reportedly target regions left unmutated in variants. Rises in breadth and depth of Spike-specific TCRs came after two AZD1222 doses.

This clone was seen once. Its antigen remains unidentified. CDR1 SGHNT and CDR2 YENEEA come from the germline V gene. The CDR3 totals 16 residues. The V end was cut by 5 bases, the J end by 4 bases, with 21 bases between. Using immunoSEQ multiplex PCR, the repertoire was profiled, and TCRdb retains in-frame clones only, with some absent. This table has roughly 51,000 clones, about 90% appearing once. The receptor was isolated from an adult who received the AZD1222 COVID-19 vaccine. The rearrangement uses TRBV11-3 and TRBJ2-7, with D possibly called TRBD1 or TRBD2 (6 bases each). The sample in question was peripheral blood, obtained 28 days after the second AZD1222 dose. The chain's CDR3 is CASSPRRGAAAYEQYF. CDR3 in DNA: TGTGCCAGCAGCCCGCGAAGGGGGGCCGCCGCGTACGAGCAGTACTTC.